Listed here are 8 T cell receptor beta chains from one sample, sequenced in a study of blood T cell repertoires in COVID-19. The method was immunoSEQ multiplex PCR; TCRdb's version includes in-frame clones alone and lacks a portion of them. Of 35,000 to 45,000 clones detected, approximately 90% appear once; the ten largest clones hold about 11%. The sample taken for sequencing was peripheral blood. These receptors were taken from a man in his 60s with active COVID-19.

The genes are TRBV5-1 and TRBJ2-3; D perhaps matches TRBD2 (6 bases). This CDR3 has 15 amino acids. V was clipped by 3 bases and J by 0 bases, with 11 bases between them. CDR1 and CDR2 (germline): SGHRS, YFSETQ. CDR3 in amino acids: CASSYGGTSTDTQYF. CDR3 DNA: TGCGCCAGCAGCTATGGCGGGACTAGCACAGATACGCAGTATTTT.

In DNA form, the CDR3 reads TGTGCCAGCAGCTTGCTCCTAACCCAAGTGGCAGATACGCAGTATTTT. This gives the protein CASSLLLTQVADTQYF. V is TRBV5-4 and J is TRBJ2-3, with D hard to call. The V gene lost 1 base and the J gene lost 4 bases, with 16 bases spanning the gap. This CDR3 is 16 amino acids long. Germline CDR1 reads SGHNT; CDR2 reads YYREEE (reference sequence). Looking up the rest from reference TRBV5-4 and TRBJ2-3 gives the full variable domain: ETGVTQSPTHLIKTRGQQVTLRCSSQSGHNTVSWYQQALGQGPQFIFQYYREEENGRGNFPPRFSGLQFPNYSSELNVNALELDDSALYLCASSLLLTQVADTQYFGPGTRLTVL.

The CDR3 region is CSVRVTGQPQHF. Here the CDR3 DNA reads TGCAGCGTCAGGGTTACGGGTCAGCCCCAGCATTTT. This chain links TRBV29-1 with TRBJ1-5; a possible D gene is TRBD1 (5 bases). CDR3 length equals 12 residues. V was shortened by 6 bases and J by 6 bases, with 12 bases between the two germline ends. Germline-derived CDR1 and CDR2 are SQVTM and ANQGSEA. The complete variable domain, with remaining parts taken from reference TRBV29-1 and TRBJ1-5, reads SAVISQKPSRDICQRGTSLTIQCQVDSQVTMMFWYRQQPGQSLTLIATANQGSEATYESGFVIDKFPISRPNLTFSTLTVSNMSPEDSSIYLCSVRVTGQPQHFGDGTRLSIL.

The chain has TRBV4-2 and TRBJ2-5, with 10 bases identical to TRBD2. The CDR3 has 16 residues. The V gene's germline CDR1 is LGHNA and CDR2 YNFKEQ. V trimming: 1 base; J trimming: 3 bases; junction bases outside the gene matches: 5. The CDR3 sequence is CASSQGSGRREETQYF. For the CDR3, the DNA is TGTGCCAGCAGCCAAGGTAGCGGGAGGAGGGAAGAGACCCAGTACTTC.

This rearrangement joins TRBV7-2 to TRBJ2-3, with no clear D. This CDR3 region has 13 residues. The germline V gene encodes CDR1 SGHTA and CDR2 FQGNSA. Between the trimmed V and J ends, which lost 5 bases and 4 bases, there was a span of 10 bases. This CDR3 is CASSANGPDTQYF. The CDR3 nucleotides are TGTGCCAGCAGCGCCAACGGTCCAGATACGCAGTATTTT. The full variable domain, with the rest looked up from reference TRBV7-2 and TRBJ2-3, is GAGVSQSPSNKVTEKGKDVELRCDPISGHTALYWYRQSLGQGLEFLIYFQGNSAPDKSGLPSDRFSAERTGGSVSTLTIQRTQQEDSAVYLCASSANGPDTQYFGPGTRLTVL.

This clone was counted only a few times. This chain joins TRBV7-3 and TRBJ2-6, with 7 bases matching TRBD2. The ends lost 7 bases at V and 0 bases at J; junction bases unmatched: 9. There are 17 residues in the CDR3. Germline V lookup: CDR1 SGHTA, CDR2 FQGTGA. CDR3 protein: CASTPSGTSSGANVLTF. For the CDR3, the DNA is TGTGCCAGCACCCCTAGCGGTACTTCCTCTGGGGCCAACGTCCTGACTTTC.

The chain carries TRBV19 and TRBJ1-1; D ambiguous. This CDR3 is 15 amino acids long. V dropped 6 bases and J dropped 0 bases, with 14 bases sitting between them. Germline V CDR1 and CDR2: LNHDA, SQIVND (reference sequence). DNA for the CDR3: TGTGCCAGTAGCCCGTGGTCAGACATGAACACTGAAGCTTTCTTT. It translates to CASSPWSDMNTEAFF.

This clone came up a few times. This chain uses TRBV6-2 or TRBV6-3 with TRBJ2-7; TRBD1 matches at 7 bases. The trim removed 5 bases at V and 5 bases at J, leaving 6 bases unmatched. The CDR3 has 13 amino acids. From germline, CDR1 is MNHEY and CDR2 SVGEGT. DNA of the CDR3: TGTGCCAGCAGTATGAACAGGGGACACGAGCAGTACTTC. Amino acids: CASSMNRGHEQYF.